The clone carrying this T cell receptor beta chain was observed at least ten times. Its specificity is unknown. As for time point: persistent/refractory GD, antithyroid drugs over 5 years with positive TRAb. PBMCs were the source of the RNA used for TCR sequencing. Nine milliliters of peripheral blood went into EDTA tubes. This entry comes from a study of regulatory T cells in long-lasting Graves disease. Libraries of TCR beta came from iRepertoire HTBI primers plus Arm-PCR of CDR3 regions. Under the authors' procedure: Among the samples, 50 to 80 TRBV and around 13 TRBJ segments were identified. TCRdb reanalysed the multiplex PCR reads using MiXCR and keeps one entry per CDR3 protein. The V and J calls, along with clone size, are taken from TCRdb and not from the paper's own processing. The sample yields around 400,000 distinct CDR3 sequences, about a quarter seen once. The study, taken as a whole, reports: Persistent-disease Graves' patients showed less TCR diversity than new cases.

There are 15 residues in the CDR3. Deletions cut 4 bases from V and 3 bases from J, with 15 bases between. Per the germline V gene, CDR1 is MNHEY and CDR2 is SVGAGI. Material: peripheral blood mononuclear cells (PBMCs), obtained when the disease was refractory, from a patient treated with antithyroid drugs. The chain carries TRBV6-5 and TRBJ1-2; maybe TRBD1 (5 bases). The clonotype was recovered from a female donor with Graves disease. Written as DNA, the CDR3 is TGTGCCAGCAGTTCCCCCCGGACACCATACTATGGCTACACCTTC. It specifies CASSSPRTPYYGYTF.